The clone carrying this TCR beta chain was detected many times. The antigen is unknown. The data stem from a study of human T cells and chemical hapten exposure. Study-wide results and limits: While controls formed fewer of them, expanded TCRs formed significantly more large CDR3 similarity clusters.

Described time point: patch test 1, 2 weeks after DPC sensitization. Sample treatment: therapeutic diphenylcyclopropenone sensitization with weekly scalp DPC. Patients had alopecia, were aged 18 to 70, and were not pregnant. It was unfractionated whole blood from which total RNA was extracted. TCRdb recomputed calls from the RACE reads with MiXCR, one row per CDR3 protein. The table shows tens of thousands of distinct CDR3 sequences, with 9% to 9.5% occurring only once. The material sequenced was whole blood, taken in connection with sensitization to the hapten diphenylcyclopropenone (DPC). This TCR was recovered from a woman between 40 and 55 years old with alopecia areata. Some clones in this sample may be carry-over from other donors' samples.

The CDR3 DNA reads TGCAGTGCTAGGGGTAGCGCCGGGTACGAGCAGTACTTC. It is translated as CSARGSAGYEQYF. The rearrangement uses TRBV20-1 and TRBJ2-7; a possible D gene is TRBD2 (5 bases). The germline V and J ends were trimmed by 3 bases and 4 bases, with 13 bases remaining between them. This CDR3 spans 13 amino acids. CDR1 and CDR2 from the germline V gene are DFQATT and SNEGSKA (reference sequence).